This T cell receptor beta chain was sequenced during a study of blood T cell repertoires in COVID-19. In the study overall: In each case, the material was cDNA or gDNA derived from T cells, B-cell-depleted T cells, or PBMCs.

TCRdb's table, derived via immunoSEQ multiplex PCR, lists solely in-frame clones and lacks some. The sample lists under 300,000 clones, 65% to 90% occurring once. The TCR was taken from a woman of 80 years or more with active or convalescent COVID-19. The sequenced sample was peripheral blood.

CDR3 residues: CASSPTGNTEAFF. CDR3 in DNA: TGCGCCAGCAGTCCCACCGGGAACACTGAAGCTTTCTTT. The chain combines TRBV5-1 with TRBJ1-1; D gene ambiguous. Germline assignment: CDR1 SGHRS and CDR2 YFSETQ. V shed 5 bases and J shed 1 base, with 9 bases lying between them. The CDR3 has 13 residues.